This passage covers 19 T cell receptor beta chains from one sample sequenced in a study of T-cell reconstitution after alpha-beta-depleted transplantation in children. A TCRbeta library incorporating unique molecular identifiers was prepared. Via MiXCR, TCRdb re-called the PCR reads, giving one row per CDR3 protein. The sample shows about 980,000 distinct CDR3 sequences, roughly 31% of them seen only once. The sequencing used PBMCs, mostly from graft donor cells, collected 360 days after TCRalphabeta/CD19-depleted stem cell transplant. The receptor set was obtained from a boy under two years old who had a stem cell transplant for SCID, so the T cells may come from the graft donor.

Only a few counts were recorded for this clonotype. The chain has TRBV4-2 and TRBJ1-6, with D hard to call. The germline CDR1 and CDR2 sequences are LGHNA and YNFKEQ. This CDR3 spans 9 amino acids. V was pared by 10 bases and J by 19 bases, with 14 bases between. CDR3 nucleotide sequence: TGTGCCACCCAGAGAGTAAAGCACTTT. Translating it yields CATQRVKHF.

This chain joins TRBV6-1 and TRBJ2-7, with TRBD1 as a possible D gene (6 bases). This CDR3 region has 15 residues. The V gene's germline CDR1 is MNHNS and CDR2 SASEGT. V lost 6 bases and J lost 6, with 21 bases in between. CDR3 coding DNA: TGTGCCAGCAGGGCGAGGGACACCGGTGGGCTCGAGCAGTACTTC. Amino acid sequence: CASRARDTGGLEQYF.

The chain couples TRBV7-3 to TRBJ1-1; 7 nucleotides agree with TRBD1. Germline CDR1 reads SGHTA; CDR2 reads FQGTGA. The trim removed 5 bases at V and 6 bases at J, leaving 15 bases unmatched. The CDR3 is made up of 16 amino acids. Here the CDR3 reads CASSIALPDRPSEAFF. DNA for the CDR3: TGTGCCAGCAGCATAGCCCTCCCGGACAGGCCCTCTGAAGCTTTCTTT.

A few counts support this clonotype. The chain has TRBV20-1 and TRBJ2-1, with 8 nucleotides matching TRBD1. The ends lost 3 bases at V and 4 bases at J; junction bases unmatched: 11. The CDR3 length is 16 residues. Germline assignment: CDR1 DFQATT and CDR2 SNEGSKA (reference sequence). CDR3: CSARSRGRQGYNEQFF. The CDR3 DNA reads TGCAGTGCTAGGAGCCGTGGGAGACAGGGGTACAATGAGCAGTTCTTC.

In regard to this clonotype: The junction shows a germline mismatch at one end, possibly a read error. This chain joins TRBV2 and TRBJ2-6; 8 nucleotides agree with TRBD1. Per germline, CDR1 SNHLY and CDR2 FYNNEI. The CDR3 contains 19 residues. The CDR3: CACSTHRTGLKAGANVLTF. The CDR3 bases are TGTGCCTGCAGTACTCACAGGACAGGGTTGAAGGCTGGGGCCAACGTCCTGACTTTC.

This rearrangement joins TRBV7-9 to TRBJ2-7; D uncertain. This CDR3 comprises 12 residues. Trimming stripped 5 bases from V and 5 bases from J, with 10 bases between. From germline, CDR1 is SEHNR and CDR2 FQNEAQ (reference sequence). CDR3 in DNA: TGTGCCAGCAGCCTCATAGAAGACGAGCAGTACTTC. It translates to CASSLIEDEQYF.

The chain employs TRBV29-1 and TRBJ2-5; 7 nucleotides match TRBD1. The V segment lost 6 bases and the J segment 7 bases; nucleotides outside the gene matches: 8. Germline-derived CDR1 and CDR2 are SQVTM and ANQGSEA. CDR3 length: 12 residues. The CDR3 DNA is TGCAGCGTAGTACAGGGGAGCGGGACCCAGTACTTC. Its protein product is CSVVQGSGTQYF.

This clonotype was seen more than once but under ten times. This chain uses TRBV11-2 with TRBJ2-3, with D perhaps matching TRBD1 (5 bases). There are 15 residues in the CDR3. Deletions cut 2 bases from V and 2 bases from J, with 11 bases between. CDR1 and CDR2 from the germline V gene are SGHAT and FQNNGV. The CDR3 DNA sequence: TGTGCCAGCAGCTTAAACAGGCTTCACACAGATACGCAGTATTTT. Amino acids: CASSLNRLHTDTQYF. Filled out from reference TRBV11-2 and TRBJ2-3, the complete variable domain reads EAGVAQSPRYKIIEKRQSVAFWCNPISGHATLYWYQQILGQGPKLLIQFQNNGVVDDSQLPKDRFSAERLKGVDSTLKIQPAKLEDSAVYLCASSLNRLHTDTQYFGPGTRLTVL.

This rearrangement joins TRBV12-3 or TRBV12-4 to TRBJ2-3; D remains unclear. Trimming cost V 2 bases and J 5 bases, with 17 bases left between them. The CDR3 extends over 16 amino acids. CDR3 nucleotide sequence: TGTGCCAGCAGTTTATCCAGCCCTGTGGGAAGAGATACGCAGTATTTT. This translates into CASSLSSPVGRDTQYF.

This clonotype was counted only a few times. The rearrangement uses TRBV5-1 and TRBJ1-1, with D perhaps TRBD1 (5 bases). Per the germline V gene, CDR1 is SGHRS and CDR2 is YFSETQ. This CDR3 is built from 16 residues. Deletions cut 0 bases from V and 4 bases from J, with 16 bases between. This CDR3 reads CASSLGQTALSTEAFF. The CDR3 DNA reads TGCGCCAGCAGCTTGGGACAGACAGCGCTCAGCACTGAAGCTTTCTTT.

The chain is built from TRBV5-1 and TRBJ2-2; maybe TRBD2 (5 bases). Germline CDR1 SGHRS, CDR2 YFSETQ. V lost 1 base and J 7 bases, leaving 8 bases between the germline ends. The CDR3 is 13 residues long. In DNA, the CDR3 is TGCGCCAGCAGCTTGAGCGGAATCGGGGAGCTGTTTTTT. Protein sequence: CASSLSGIGELFF.

V and J are TRBV4-1 and TRBJ2-5; TRBD2 matches at 12 bases. This CDR3 region has 17 residues. CDR1 MGHRA and CDR2 YSYEKL come from the germline V gene. With V trimmed by 1 base and J by 5 bases, 8 bases remained unmatched. The CDR3 sequence is CASSQALAGGHRETQYF. The CDR3 DNA reads TGCGCCAGCAGCCAAGCACTAGCGGGGGGCCACCGGGAGACCCAGTACTTC.

The J gene is TRBJ1-1, the V gene TRBV12-3 or TRBV12-4, with a possible D match to TRBD1 (6 bases). The CDR3 consists of 13 residues. V lost 5 bases to trimming and J lost 5 bases, with 12 bases between them. CDR3 region: CASSTGPGTEAFF. The CDR3 DNA reads as TGTGCCAGCAGTACAGGGCCAGGGACTGAAGCTTTCTTT.

V usage is TRBV27 and J usage is TRBJ2-5; D is possibly TRBD2 (6 bases). Trimming shortened V by 6 bases and J by 4 bases, and 15 bases separated the two germline ends. CDR1 is MNHEY, CDR2 SMNVEV, per germline (reference sequence). The CDR3 covers 14 residues. DNA for the CDR3: TGTGCCAGCAGGAGGACTAAAGGCTCAGAGACCCAGTACTTC. This translates into CASRRTKGSETQYF.

V is TRBV7-2 and J is TRBJ2-1, with 8 bases matching TRBD1. The germline gives CDR1 SGHTA, CDR2 FQGNSA. CDR3 length: 15 amino acids. Germline trimming cut 5 bases from V and 5 bases from J; bases unmatched to any gene: 8. CDR3 coding DNA: TGTGCCAGCAGCCCCCGCAGGGGGCGGGACAATGAGCAGTTCTTC. Its translation is CASSPRRGRDNEQFF.

Many counts were recorded for this clonotype. The chain uses TRBV4-1 and TRBJ2-7, with D perhaps TRBD1 (6 bases). Germline V gene sequence: CDR1 MGHRA, CDR2 YSYEKL. Trimming cost V 4 bases and J 2 bases, with 12 bases left between them. This CDR3 comprises 14 residues. CDR3 region: CASSPTRGAYEQYF. CDR3 coding DNA: TGCGCCAGCAGCCCAACCAGGGGTGCCTACGAGCAGTACTTC.

The chain joins TRBV5-1 to TRBJ2-5; 8 bases map to TRBD1. Germline assignment: CDR1 SGHRS and CDR2 YFSETQ. This CDR3 has 14 residues. With 4 bases clipped from V and 4 bases from J, the junction kept 6 bases outside the gene matches. CDR3 nucleotides: TGCGCCAGCAGCCCGACAGGGGTTCCAGAGACCCAGTACTTC. As protein: CASSPTGVPETQYF. Full variable domain (rest looked up from reference TRBV5-1 and TRBJ2-5): KAGVTQTPRYLIKTRGQQVTLSCSPISGHRSVSWYQQTPGQGLQFLFEYFSETQRNKGNFPGRFSGRQFSNSRSEMNVSTLELGDSALYLCASSPTGVPETQYFGPGTRLLVL.

The chain couples TRBV20-1 to TRBJ2-5; TRBD1 is a possible D gene (6 bases). Trimming shortened V by 1 base and J by 7 bases, and 13 bases separated the two germline ends. The germline gives CDR1 DFQATT, CDR2 SNEGSKA (reference sequence). The CDR3 consists of 13 residues. The CDR3 reads CSARAQGEGTQYF. The CDR3 nucleotides read TGCAGTGCTAGAGCACAGGGAGAGGGGACCCAGTACTTC.

This chain uses TRBV6-5 with TRBJ1-1; D gene uncertain. This CDR3 has 15 amino acids. Trimming stripped 0 bases from V and 2 bases from J, with 10 bases between. From germline, CDR1 is MNHEY and CDR2 SVGAGI. CDR3 DNA sequence: TGTGCCAGCAGTTACTCGATTAACATCAACACTGAAGCTTTCTTT. Its translation: CASSYSININTEAFF.